A selection of T cell receptor beta chains follows, all from one sample in a study of T cell repertoires in cytomegalovirus infection. TCRdb ran MiXCR on the reads and lists one entry per CDR3 protein. The table lists about 740,000 distinct CDR3 sequences, 35% to 45% of them singletons. Input material: PBMCs. Every receptor here comes from a human donor in good health (CMV status not recorded). Some clones in this sample may be carry-over from other donors' samples. Both conserved end residues are part of each CDR3. The D gene is left open where the match is weak. Not every row has a clone size; where given, it reads once, few, many or a size class.

d_call	v_call	clone_size	j_call	cdr3_nt	cdr3_aa
-	TRBV12-3/TRBV12-4	-	TRBJ2-1	TGTGCCAGCAGTACCGGGACTGAGCAGTTCTTC	CASSTGTEQFF
-	TRBV20-1	-	TRBJ1-1	TGCAGTGCTAGAGACACGAACCGACAGAGAGTGAACACTGAAGCTTTCTTT	CSARDTNRQRVNTEAFF
TRBD1	TRBV28	-	TRBJ1-5	TGTGCCAGCAAACCCGCCGGGACAGCGAGCAATCAGCCCCAGCATTTT	CASKPAGTASNQPQHF
-	TRBV2	few	TRBJ1-2	TGTGCCAGGGGACGGGGCCGTCATGGCTACACCTTC	CARGRGRHGYTF
-	TRBV12-3/TRBV12-4	-	TRBJ1-2	TGTGCCAGCATTCTTACCGAAACGGGCTATGGCTACACCTTC	CASILTETGYGYTF
-	TRBV27	-	TRBJ1-2	TGTGCCAGCATGGAAGGGAATGGCTACACCTTC	CASMEGNGYTF
TRBD1	TRBV4-1	-	TRBJ2-3	TGCGCCAGCAGCCAAGATCCGGGACAGGGAGTAGCAGATACGCAGTATTTT	CASSQDPGQGVADTQYF
-	TRBV7-9	few	TRBJ1-4	TGTGCCAGCAGCTTGGGAGTTTCTAATGAAAAACTGTTTTTT	CASSLGVSNEKLFF
-	TRBV11-2	-	TRBJ1-1	TGTGCCAGCAGCCTGTGGGGGGTGAACACTGAAGCTTTCTTT	CASSLWGVNTEAFF
-	TRBV7-9	-	TRBJ2-1	TGTGCCAGCGGGGACATGCATGAGCAGTTCTTC	CASGDMHEQFF
-	TRBV2	-	TRBJ2-7	TGTGCCAGCAGTGGGTTCGACAGAGTCCTACTAAGCTCCTACGAGCAGTACTTC	CASSGFDRVLLSSYEQYF
-	TRBV20-1	-	TRBJ2-1	TGCAGTGCTAGAGCCTACGGGCCCTACAATGAGCAGTTCTTC	CSARAYGPYNEQFF
-	TRBV7-6	-	TRBJ1-4	TGTGCCAGCTCAAGCCAGGGGCGAAATGAAAAACTGTTTTTT	CASSSQGRNEKLFF
-	TRBV15	-	TRBJ2-4	TGTGCCACCAGCAGAGAAAACCAGGGGATAGCCAAAAACATTCAGTACTTC	CATSRENQGIAKNIQYF
-	TRBV7-8	-	TRBJ1-4	TGTGCCAGCAGCTTAGCGGGCCAGTGTGATGAAAAACTGTTTTTT	CASSLAGQCDEKLFF
-	TRBV3-1	few	TRBJ1-5	TGTGCCAGCAGGCAGTGCCGGGTGTATAGCAATCAGCCCCAGCATTTT	CASRQCRVYSNQPQHF
TRBD1	TRBV5-1	-	TRBJ2-3	TGCGCCAGCAGCTTACAGGGGGAAGATACGCAGTATTTT	CASSLQGEDTQYF
TRBD1	TRBV7-6	-	TRBJ2-7	TGTGCCAGCAGCTTAGAGACAGGGACCTACTATCAGTACTTC	CASSLETGTYYQYF
-	TRBV7-6	few	TRBJ1-2	TGTGCCAGCAGCATCAGGGACTTGGGGGGCTACACCTTC	CASSIRDLGGYTF
TRBD2	TRBV7-3	few	TRBJ2-1	TGTGCCAGCAGCTTAGGTTTTAGCGGGGGGGCAAATGAGCAGTTCTTC	CASSLGFSGGANEQFF
TRBD1	TRBV28	-	TRBJ1-5	TGTGCCAGCAGTCACCCTAGGCCGCGGGACAGGGATAGGCAGCCCCAGCATTTT	CASSHPRPRDRDRQPQHF
-	TRBV7-8	-	TRBJ2-5	TGTGCCAGCAGCCCCACCAGGTACCAAGAGACCCAGTACTTC	CASSPTRYQETQYF
-	TRBV7-8	few	TRBJ2-3	TGTGCCAGCAGCTTAGTCCCCCCTAGTCGTGATACGCAGTATTTT	CASSLVPPSRDTQYF
-	TRBV12-3/TRBV12-4	-	TRBJ1-1	TGTGCCAGCAGCACAGGGTTCGCAAGCGGTGGCCCTGAAACTTTCTTT	CASSTGFASGGPETFF
-	TRBV7-8	-	TRBJ2-2	TGTGCCAGCAGCTTAGTCGCCCTCCGGAACACCGGGGAGCTGTTTTTT	CASSLVALRNTGELFF
-	TRBV19	-	TRBJ2-7	TGTGCCAGTAGTGTCGGTTGGCGGGCATCCTACGAGCAGTACTTC	CASSVGWRASYEQYF
TRBD1	TRBV20-1	-	TRBJ2-7	TGCAGCGATAGTCCAACACAGGGGGACTACGAGCAGTACTTC	CSDSPTQGDYEQYF
-	TRBV5-1	-	TRBJ2-3	TGCGCCAGCAGCTTTGTCCTCCCGACAGATACGCAGTATTTT	CASSFVLPTDTQYF
-	TRBV7-2	-	TRBJ2-1	TGTGCCAGCAGCACCCAGACGGGGTTCGATGAGCAGTTCTTC	CASSTQTGFDEQFF
-	TRBV6-2/TRBV6-3	few	TRBJ1-1	TGTGCCACCTTCAGGAAAGGTATGAACACTGAAGCTTTCTTT	CATFRKGMNTEAFF
-	TRBV7-2	few	TRBJ1-5	TGTGCCAGCAGCTTAAATTTTCAGCCCCAGCATTTT	CASSLNFQPQHF
TRBD2	TRBV20-1	-	TRBJ2-1	TGCAGTTCTAGCACCGGGAGGGCCTACAATGAGCAGTTCTTC	CSSSTGRAYNEQFF
-	TRBV28	few	TRBJ1-4	TGTGCCATCGAGCCAGGACATAAAAATGAAAAACTGTTTTTT	CAIEPGHKNEKLFF
-	TRBV6-1	-	TRBJ1-4	TGTGCCAGCAGTGAAGCGGCGGTTGAAAAACTGTTTTTT	CASSEAAVEKLFF
-	TRBV7-2	many	TRBJ1-2	TGTGCCAGCAGCTTAGATAGGCAGGGCTACACCTTC	CASSLDRQGYTF
-	TRBV5-5	few	TRBJ1-5	TGTGCCAGCAGCGTCCAGGGAGGAGTAGGACAGCCCCAGCATTTT	CASSVQGGVGQPQHF
-	TRBV10-1	-	TRBJ2-1	TGCGCCAGCAGTATAAGGACGCAAACTTGGGAGCAGTTCTTC	CASSIRTQTWEQFF
-	TRBV7-8	-	TRBJ2-7	TGTGCCAGCAGCCCCTCGTTGCCAATCGTTACCGAGCAGTACTTC	CASSPSLPIVTEQYF
-	TRBV7-2	-	TRBJ1-2	TGTGCCAGCAGCTTAAGCCAGGGATACTATGGCTACACCTTC	CASSLSQGYYGYTF
TRBD2	TRBV28	once	TRBJ2-7	TGTGCCAGCAGTACCCCCGGACTAGCGGCCCTCTACGAGCAGTACTTC	CASSTPGLAALYEQYF
TRBD2	TRBV28	once	TRBJ2-3	TGTGCCAGCAGTTCCCTAGCGGGAGGTTTGGATACGCAGTATTTT	CASSSLAGGLDTQYF
-	TRBV28	-	TRBJ1-2	TGTGCCAGCAGTATCGAGAGCTATGGCTACACCTTC	CASSIESYGYTF
-	TRBV28	-	TRBJ2-3	TGTGCCAGCAGTTTGCCCGGGATCTCCACAGATACGCAGTATTTT	CASSLPGISTDTQYF
-	TRBV6-2/TRBV6-3	-	TRBJ2-7	TGTGCCAGCAGTCGATCCTTCTCCTACGAGCAGTACTTC	CASSRSFSYEQYF
-	TRBV15	-	TRBJ2-7	TGTGCCACCACCTCCGGGTCCAGCTCCTACGAGCAGTACTTC	CATTSGSSSYEQYF
-	TRBV7-2	-	TRBJ2-7	TGTGCCAGCAGCTTAGACGGGGCTAGCTCCTACGAGCAGTACTTC	CASSLDGASSYEQYF